This TCR beta chain was recovered during a study of blood T cells in healthy people across ages (dated by TCRdb to 2014 to 2015). Regarding the research as a whole: Template switching captured roughly one uniquely barcoded TCR beta cDNA molecule per two T cells in model experiments. The donors were split into four age groups: young (average about 16 years), middle-aged (around 37), aged (62) and long-lived (approximately 80). Age-related changes in TCR beta repertoire diversity were measured in the study by deep sequencing normalized with unique cDNA molecular identifiers. The study analyzed two additional independent replicas of 1 million unique cDNA reads from the same blood draw for two donors, one aged 18 to 30 and one aged 80 or older. Donors of different ages were randomly distributed across sequencing lanes to avoid experimental bias.

The roughly 37 donors, aged about 6 to 95 years, were systemically healthy Caucasian individuals from Russia. Each donor gave approximately 9.3 milliliters of peripheral blood, collected into EDTA-treated Vacutainer tubes. PBMCs were isolated by Ficoll-Paque density-gradient centrifugation, with at least 7 million obtained per sample. Trizol reagent was used to extract total RNA from PBMCs, with at least 6 micrograms per sample. For every donor, an aliquot of PBMCs went through flow cytometry to measure the percentages of naive CD45RAhigh/CD27high T cells. Concerning this clonotype itself: Its antigen is still unknown. Base qualities were left out, and no much larger clone turns up one base away.

The germline V gene supplies CDR1 SGHRS and CDR2 YFSETQ. The CDR3 numbers 15 residues from cysteine through phenylalanine. The entry retains the CDR3 DNA only, 45 bases that are in frame from base 1. The germline V end is reduced by 4 bases and the J end by 6 bases; junction bases left unmatched: 7. Library preparation used 5' RACE. This sample was sequenced with an Illumina HiSeq 2500. The second PCR ran for roughly 7 to 12 cycles and used a J-beta primer mix along with a sample-barcoded 5' primer. Each TCR beta cDNA molecule received a unique molecular identifier from a template-switch 5' adaptor carrying 12 random nucleotides. At least 2.5 million CDR3-containing paired-end reads were obtained from each sample. First-strand cDNA was synthesized from all RNA with the Mint cDNA synthesis kit, primed by a TRBC-specific oligonucleotide. Following uracil-DNA glycosylase treatment, all cDNA underwent a first 18-cycle PCR with the universal primers M1SS and BC2_uni_R. The study's own analysis went as follows. For normalization, 1 million high-quality reads were randomly selected from each sample, with every read carrying a distinct molecular identifier. Reads sharing molecular identifiers were discarded rather than binned into consensus sequences. CDR3 identification, clonotype clustering and error correction used MiTCR with a Q25 quality threshold and the strictest error-elimination algorithm. A nonparametric unseen species model using Euler transformation provided a lower-bound estimate of total TCR beta diversity. TCRdb cleaned the public reads at Q25 with fastp, built clones with MiXCR and kept in-frame beta chains. Each entry merges the rows of one CDR3 protein and shows their most common DNA and genes. These V and J calls are TCRdb output, not the study's own analysis. This sample has about 800,000 distinct CDR3 sequences in its table, and roughly 64% of those were observed once. Around 20% of the sample is taken by the ten largest.

Results and caveats for the whole study, not just this receptor: Donor CMV infection status was unknown, potentially confounding age-related changes in expanded clonotypes. Because profiling used bulk unsorted PBMCs, naive and antigen-experienced compartments could not be compared conclusively. The percentage of naive T cells measured by flow cytometry correlated strongly with observed TCR beta diversity. The long-lived group showed more naive CD4+ T cells, fewer expanded clones and increased TCR diversity than the aged group, suggesting age selection. As age increased, observed TCR beta diversity per million T cells dropped in a roughly linear way, and a significant reduction was already evident by age around 41. Total diversity estimates from one million sequenced T cells were considered lower bounds and underestimates.

This TCR derives from a man aged 30-40 years in good health. The sequencing sample was made of blood. This sequence uses TRBV5-1 and TRBJ2-5, with 12 middle bases fitting TRBD2. The bases are TGCGCCAGCAGCGCGACTAGCGGGGGCGGAAAGACCCAGTACTTC. Its product reads: CASSATSGGGKTQYF.